These T cell receptor beta chains were read from a single sample in a study of long-term antiretroviral therapy in people with HIV. This table comes from immunoSEQ multiplex PCR, and its TCRdb copy is limited to in-frame clones, with some not included. The sample has 37,000 or so clones, 75% to 85% seen once. This specimen consisted of unsorted PBMCs, obtained 3.4 years after starting antiretroviral therapy. All receptors derive from a man aged 25-45 years with HIV. CDR3s leave out the opening cysteine and the closing phenylalanine or tryptophan. A D gene is named only where the DNA matches it firmly. Size is stated for part of the rows, as once, few or many counts, or as a class when the clone is expanded.

abundance	d_gene	v_gene	CDR3aa
NA	TRBD2	TRBV7-2	ASSLASSGRAGGEQY
NA	NA	TRBV28	ASSSRVGAPQH
NA	NA	TRBV28	ASSPTPGGTDTQY
NA	NA	TRBV30	AWSPGHANYGYT
NA	TRBD2	TRBV10-3	AISGRGAHGANVLT
NA	NA	TRBV7-8	ASSSGGAGEQY
NA	NA	TRBV7-8	ASSSTVMPETQY
NA	TRBD2	TRBV7-9	ASSGSVLAGVEETQY
once	NA	TRBV14	ASSQRAGNLLATNEKLF
few	NA	TRBV28	ASIFKSGNTIY
NA	TRBD2	TRBV7-8	ASSLGGTSGVEQF
NA	TRBD2	TRBV5-8	ASTPSLHGGMRETQY
NA	TRBD2	TRBV11-2	ASSLGLVTDEQY